This T cell receptor (beta chain) was recorded in a study of CD8+ T cells in alopecia areata. CDR1 and CDR2 (germline): MGHRA, YSYEKL. CDR3 length equals 15 residues. J lost 6 bases, V lost 4 bases, and 6 bases had no gene match. Extracted from the samples, RNA was reverse transcribed into cDNA to serve as the sequencing template. TCRdb's copy holds only in-frame clones and misses some; the assay was immunoSEQ multiplex PCR. The sample comprises about 180,000 clones, about 60% of which are singletons, and approximately 14% rests with the top ten. The clonotype was recovered from a human donor with alopecia areata. The chain is built from TRBV4-1 and TRBJ2-1; 10 positions match TRBD1. This sample comprised CD4+ T cells sorted from blood, obtained at week 0. CDR3 sequence (DNA): TGCGCCAGCAGCCCCGGGACAGGGGATTTCAATGAGCAGTTCTTC. This translates into CASSPGTGDFNEQFF.